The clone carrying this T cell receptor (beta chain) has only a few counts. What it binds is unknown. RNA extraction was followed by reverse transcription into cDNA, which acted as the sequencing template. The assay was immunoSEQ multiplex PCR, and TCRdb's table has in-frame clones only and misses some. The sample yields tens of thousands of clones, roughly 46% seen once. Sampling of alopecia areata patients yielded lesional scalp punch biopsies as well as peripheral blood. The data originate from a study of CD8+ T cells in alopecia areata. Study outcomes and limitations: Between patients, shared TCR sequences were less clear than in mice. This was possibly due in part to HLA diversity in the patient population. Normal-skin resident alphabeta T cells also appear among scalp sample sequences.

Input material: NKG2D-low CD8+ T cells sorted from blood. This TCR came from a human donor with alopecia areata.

CDR3 sequence: CASRGTYQETQYF. Here the CDR3 DNA reads TGTGCCAGCAGGGGGACGTACCAAGAGACCCAGTACTTC. This chain connects TRBV28 to TRBJ2-5; D possibly matches TRBD1 or TRBD2 (5 bases each). The CDR3 has 13 amino acids. Trimming left V 6 bases short and J 0 bases short, with 8 bases between. The V gene's germline CDR1 is MDHEN and CDR2 SYDVKM.